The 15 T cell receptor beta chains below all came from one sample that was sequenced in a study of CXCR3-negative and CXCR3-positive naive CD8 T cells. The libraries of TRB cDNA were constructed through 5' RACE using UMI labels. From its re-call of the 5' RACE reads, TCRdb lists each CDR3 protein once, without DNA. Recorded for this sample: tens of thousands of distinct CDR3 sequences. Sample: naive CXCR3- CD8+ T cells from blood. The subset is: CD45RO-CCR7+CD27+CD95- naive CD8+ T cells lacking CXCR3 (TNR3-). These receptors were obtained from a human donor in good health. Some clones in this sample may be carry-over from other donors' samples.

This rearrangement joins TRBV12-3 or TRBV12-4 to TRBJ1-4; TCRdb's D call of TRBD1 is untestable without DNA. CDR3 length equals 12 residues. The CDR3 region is CASSFGDEKLFF.

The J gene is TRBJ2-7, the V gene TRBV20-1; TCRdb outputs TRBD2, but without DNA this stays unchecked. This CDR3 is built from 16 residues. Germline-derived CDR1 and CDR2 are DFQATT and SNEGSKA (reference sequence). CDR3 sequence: CSARDPGLAAIYEQYF.

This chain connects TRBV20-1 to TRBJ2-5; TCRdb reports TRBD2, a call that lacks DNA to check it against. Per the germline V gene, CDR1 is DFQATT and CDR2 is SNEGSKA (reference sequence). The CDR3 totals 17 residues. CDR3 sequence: CSARPLTSGEYQETQYF.

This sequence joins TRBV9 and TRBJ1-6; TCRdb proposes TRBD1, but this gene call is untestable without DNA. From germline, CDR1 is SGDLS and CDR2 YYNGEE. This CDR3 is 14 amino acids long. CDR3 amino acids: CASSADRIGSPLHF.

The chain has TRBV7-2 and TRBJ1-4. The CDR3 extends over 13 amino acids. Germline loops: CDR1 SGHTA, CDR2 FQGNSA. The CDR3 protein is CASSDATNERLFF.

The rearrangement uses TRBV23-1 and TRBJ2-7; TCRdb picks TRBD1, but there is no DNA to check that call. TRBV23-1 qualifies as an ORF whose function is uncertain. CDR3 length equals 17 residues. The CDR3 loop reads CASSHHLEGAFSYEQYF.

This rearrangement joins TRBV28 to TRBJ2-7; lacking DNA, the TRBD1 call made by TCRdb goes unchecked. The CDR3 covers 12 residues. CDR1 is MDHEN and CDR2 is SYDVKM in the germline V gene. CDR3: CASVTGVYEQYF. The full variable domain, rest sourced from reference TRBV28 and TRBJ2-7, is DVKVTQSSRYLVKRTGEKVFLECVQDMDHENMFWYRQDPGLGLRLIYFSYDVKMKEKGDIPEGYSVSREKKERFSLILESASTNQTSMYLCASVTGVYEQYFGPGTRLTVT.

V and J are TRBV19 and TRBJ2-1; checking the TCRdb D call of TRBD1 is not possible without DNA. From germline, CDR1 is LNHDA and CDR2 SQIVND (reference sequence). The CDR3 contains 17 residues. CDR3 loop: CASSIDRGTGDYNEQFF.

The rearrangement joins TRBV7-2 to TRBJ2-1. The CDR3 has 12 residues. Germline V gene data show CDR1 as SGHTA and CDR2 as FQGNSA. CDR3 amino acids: CASSLFLGEQFF.

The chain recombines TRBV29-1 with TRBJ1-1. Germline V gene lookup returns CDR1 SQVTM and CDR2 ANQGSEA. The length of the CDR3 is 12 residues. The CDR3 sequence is CSVVAENTEAFF.

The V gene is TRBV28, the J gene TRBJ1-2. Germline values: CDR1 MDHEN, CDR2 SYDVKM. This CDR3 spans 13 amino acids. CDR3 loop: CASSLGETDGYTF.

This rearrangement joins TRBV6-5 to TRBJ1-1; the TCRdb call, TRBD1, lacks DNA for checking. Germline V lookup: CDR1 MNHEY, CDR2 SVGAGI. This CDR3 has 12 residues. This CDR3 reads CASHPGVPEAFF.

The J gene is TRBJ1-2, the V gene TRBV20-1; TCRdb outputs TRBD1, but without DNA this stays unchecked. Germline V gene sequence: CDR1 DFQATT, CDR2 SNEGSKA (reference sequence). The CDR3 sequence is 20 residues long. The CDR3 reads CSARAHPETGGFLANYGYTF.

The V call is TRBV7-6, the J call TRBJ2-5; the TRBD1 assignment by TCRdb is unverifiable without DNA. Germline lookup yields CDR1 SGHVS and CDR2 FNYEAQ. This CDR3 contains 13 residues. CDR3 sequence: CASSLGAGETQYF. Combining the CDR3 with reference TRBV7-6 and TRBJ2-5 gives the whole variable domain GAGVSQSPRYKVTKRGQDVALRCDPISGHVSLYWYRQALGQGPEFLTYFNYEAQQDKSGLPNDRFSAERPEGSISTLTIQRTEQRDSAMYRCASSLGAGETQYFGPGTRLLVL.

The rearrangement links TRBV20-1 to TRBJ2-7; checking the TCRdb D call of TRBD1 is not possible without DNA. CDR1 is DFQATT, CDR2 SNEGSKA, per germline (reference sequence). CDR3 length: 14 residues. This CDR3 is CSASPLWGRYEQYF.